Following are 31 T cell receptor beta chains from one sample sequenced in a study of blood T cell repertoires in COVID-19 (dated by TCRdb to 2019 to 2021). Preparation of the library involved the immunoSEQ multiplex PCR assay. Not all clones reach the TCRdb copy of this immuneACCESS table, which keeps in-frame sequences only. Checked studies attribute under half of the gap to unresolved V genes and leave the rest unexplained. The sample profile shows some 210,000 clones; approximately 90% of them were found once. The ten top clones hold 0.7% to 0.85% of the sample. Sequencing was carried out using peripheral blood. The origin of the receptors is a man between 60 and 75 years old with COVID-19, enrolled during active disease.

This clone showed up just once. The V and J genes are TRBV5-6 and TRBJ1-2; 7 nucleotides agree with TRBD1. CDR3 length equals 14 residues. Trimming cost V 3 bases and J 6 bases; bases outside gene matches: 8. In germline, CDR1 is SGHDT, CDR2 YYEEEE. CDR3 protein: CASSYRQGSDGYTF. In DNA, the CDR3 is TGTGCCAGCAGCTACCGACAGGGTTCGGATGGCTACACCTTC.

The chain recombines TRBV19 with TRBJ2-6; 7 bases agree with TRBD1. The germline CDR1 and CDR2 sequences are LNHDA and SQIVND (reference sequence). The junction had 2 bases not matched to a gene; V was cut back by 6 bases and J by 0 bases. The CDR3 is made up of 15 amino acids. For the CDR3, the DNA is TGTGCCAGTAGGTCAGGGGGCTCTGGGGCCAACGTCCTGACTTTC. Its protein is CASRSGGSGANVLTF.

V is TRBV18 and J is TRBJ2-5; 10 nucleotides agree with TRBD1. V shed 6 bases, J shed 5 bases, and the junction held 15 bases outside the gene matches. Germline V gene lookup returns CDR1 KGHSH and CDR2 LQKENI. The CDR3 length is 17 residues. CDR3 DNA sequence: TGTGCCAGCTCCCAGAACCCCGGGACAGGGGCTCGGGAGACCCAGTACTTC. Its translation: CASSQNPGTGARETQYF.

This chain's CDR3 is CATSDSRQGDQETQYF. The CDR3 nucleotides are TGTGCCACCAGTGACAGCAGACAGGGTGACCAAGAGACCCAGTACTTC. The J gene is TRBJ2-5, the V gene TRBV24-1; 7 nucleotides agree with TRBD1. From germline, CDR1 is KGHDR and CDR2 SFDVKD. Losses at the gene ends were 4 bases for V and 0 bases for J; bases not matched to a gene: 7. The CDR3 length is 16 residues.

The chain has TRBV7-8 and TRBJ1-6; D unresolved. Per the germline V gene, CDR1 is SGHVS and CDR2 is FQNEAQ. V was shortened by 4 bases and J by 10 bases, with 23 bases between the two germline ends. CDR3 length: 17 residues. CDR3 in amino acids: CASSSLHTPEFTSPLHF. In DNA form, the CDR3 reads TGTGCCAGCAGCTCCCTGCATACCCCAGAATTCACCTCACCCCTCCACTTT.

The chain links TRBV11-2 to TRBJ1-1, with TRBD1 as a possible D gene (6 bases). CDR3 length: 12 residues. Germline assignment: CDR1 SGHAT and CDR2 FQNNGV. The V and J ends lost 6 bases and 6 bases respectively, with 11 bases between them. The CDR3 DNA follows: TGTGCCAGCAGTTTCAACAGGGCTGAAGCTTTCTTT. This encodes CASSFNRAEAFF.

CDR3 sequence: CASSGGAGGASPLHF. DNA of the CDR3: TGTGCCAGCAGCGGAGGGGCAGGGGGAGCCTCACCCCTCCACTTT. This sequence joins TRBV7-6 and TRBJ1-6, with 7 bases fitting TRBD1. J was trimmed by 10 bases and V by 5 bases; bases with no gene match: 11. Looked up from germline, CDR1 is SGHVS and CDR2 is FNYEAQ. This CDR3 spans 15 amino acids.

This chain joins TRBV9 and TRBJ2-1, with 8 bases that match TRBD2. The CDR3 contains 16 residues. The germline gives CDR1 SGDLS, CDR2 YYNGEE. V lost 0 bases, J lost 4 bases, and 6 bases stayed unmatched. The CDR3 protein is CASSVGGGGTYNEQFF. CDR3 bases: TGTGCCAGCAGCGTAGGCGGCGGGGGGACTTACAATGAGCAGTTCTTC.

The rearrangement uses TRBV7-3 and TRBJ2-2; 14 bases align to TRBD2. This CDR3 has 17 residues. Germline V CDR1 and CDR2: SGHTA, FQGTGA. V lost 2 bases to trimming and J lost 5 bases; unmatched junction nucleotides: 4. CDR3: CASSLPRTSGGTGELFF. CDR3 bases: TGTGCCAGCAGCTTACCTCGGACTAGCGGGGGGACCGGGGAGCTGTTTTTT.

This rearrangement joins TRBV5-4 to TRBJ2-3; no clear D. The CDR3 runs to 15 residues. Trimming left V 3 bases short and J 8 bases short, with 19 bases between. Germline CDR1 is SGHNT and CDR2 is YYREEE (reference sequence). CDR3 in DNA: TGTGCCAGCAGCTACCCGAGCCCCAGCCCGGGTACGCAGTATTTT. Translating it yields CASSYPSPSPGTQYF.

CDR3 region: CASSQDPRVGIDSPLHF. The CDR3 coding sequence is TGCGCCAGCAGCCAAGATCCCAGGGTTGGCATAGATTCACCCCTCCACTTT. The chain couples TRBV4-1 to TRBJ1-6; TRBD1 might be the D (5 bases). Germline CDR1 reads MGHRA; CDR2 reads YSYEKL. The CDR3 contains 17 residues. V gave up 0 bases and J gave up 8 bases, with 17 bases separating them.

The chain combines TRBV19 with TRBJ2-7; D gene uncertain. The CDR3 is 14 residues long. Germline CDR1 and CDR2: LNHDA and SQIVND (reference sequence). V lost 3 bases, J lost 0 bases, and 9 bases lay in between. The CDR3 DNA follows: TGTGCCAGTAGTATGGGCCGGCTCTCCTACGAGCAGTACTTC. Residues: CASSMGRLSYEQYF. Filled out from reference TRBV19 and TRBJ2-7, the complete variable domain reads DGGITQSPKYLFRKEGQNVTLSCEQNLNHDAMYWYRQDPGQGLRLIYYSQIVNDFQKGDIAEGYSVSREKKESFPLTVTSAQKNPTAFYLCASSMGRLSYEQYFGPGTRLTVT.

The rearrangement joins TRBV5-1 to TRBJ1-2, with 8 bases identical to TRBD1. V lost 0 bases to trimming and J lost 2 bases; unmatched junction nucleotides: 3. The CDR3 runs 15 residues. Per germline, CDR1 SGHRS and CDR2 YFSETQ. The CDR3 region is CASSLGGDRNYGYTF. In DNA form, the CDR3 reads TGCGCCAGCAGCTTGGGAGGGGACAGGAACTATGGCTACACCTTC.

This clone appeared once. V and J are TRBV2 and TRBJ1-2; 7 positions agree with TRBD1. Germline-derived CDR1 and CDR2 are SNHLY and FYNNEI. The junction had 8 bases not matched to a gene; V was cut back by 6 bases and J by 4 bases. The CDR3 consists of 14 residues. The CDR3 nucleotides are TGTGCCAGCAGGAAGGGACAGACAGCCTATGGCTACACCTTC. Residues: CASRKGQTAYGYTF.

CDR3 nucleotides: TGTGCCAGTAGTGTTCGAGAGGGACAGAGGATGAACACTGAAGCTTTCTTT. It is translated as CASSVREGQRMNTEAFF. The chain carries TRBV19 and TRBJ1-1; 7 nucleotides agree with TRBD1. Trimming cost V 5 bases and J 0 bases; bases outside gene matches: 12. Per the germline V gene, CDR1 is LNHDA and CDR2 is SQIVND (reference sequence). The CDR3 is 17 residues long. The full variable domain, with the rest looked up from reference TRBV19 and TRBJ1-1, is DGGITQSPKYLFRKEGQNVTLSCEQNLNHDAMYWYRQDPGQGLRLIYYSQIVNDFQKGDIAEGYSVSREKKESFPLTVTSAQKNPTAFYLCASSVREGQRMNTEAFFGQGTRLTVV.

V and J are TRBV6-1 and TRBJ1-1, with unresolved D. Between the trimmed V and J ends, which lost 3 bases and 4 bases, there was a span of 15 bases. The CDR3 extends over 15 amino acids. The germline V gene has CDR1 MNHNS and CDR2 SASEGT. Here the CDR3 reads CASSEEGGIGTEAFF. The CDR3 DNA is TGTGCCAGCAGTGAGGAGGGAGGGATAGGCACTGAAGCTTTCTTT.

J is TRBJ1-1 and V is TRBV15; D ambiguous. The CDR3 extends over 15 amino acids. From germline, CDR1 is LNHNV and CDR2 YYDKDF (reference sequence). The V end was cut by 1 base, the J end by 4 bases, with 13 bases between. CDR3 in amino acids: CATSRGSSRGTEAFF. The CDR3, as DNA: TGTGCCACCAGCAGAGGTTCGTCACGGGGCACTGAAGCTTTCTTT.

The chain combines TRBV21-1 with TRBJ1-5. TRBV21-1 is designated a pseudogene. This CDR3 spans 17 amino acids. CDR3 in DNA: TGTGCCAGCAGCAAAGTCCAGGGAGGACACTCCAATCAGCCCCAGCATTTT. Amino acid sequence: CASSKVQGGHSNQPQHF.

The V call is TRBV16, the J call TRBJ2-1; a weak D match, TRBD2 (5 bases). CDR3 size: 14 residues. V was shortened by 2 bases and J by 6 bases, with 11 bases between the two germline ends. Per the germline V gene, CDR1 is KGHSY and CDR2 is FQNENV. The CDR3 region is CASSQAPGINEQFF. The CDR3 coding sequence is TGTGCCAGCAGCCAAGCACCCGGGATCAATGAGCAGTTCTTC.

The chain links TRBV7-9 to TRBJ2-7; 8 bases map to TRBD1. Germline trimming cut 5 bases from V and 6 bases from J; bases unmatched to any gene: 12. The CDR3 length is 15 residues. Germline V gene lookup returns CDR1 SEHNR and CDR2 FQNEAQ (reference sequence). The CDR3, as DNA: TGTGCCAGCAGCGTTCTAGGGACAGGACTCAGCGAGCAGTACTTC. Amino acids: CASSVLGTGLSEQYF.

This rearrangement joins TRBV7-9 to TRBJ2-1, with TRBD2 identical over 9 bases. J lost 4 bases, V lost 0 bases, and 4 bases had no gene match. The CDR3 spans 16 residues. Germline-derived CDR1 and CDR2 are SEHNR and FQNEAQ (reference sequence). This CDR3 is CASSLAAGGAYNEQFF. In DNA, the CDR3 is TGTGCCAGCAGCTTAGCGGCGGGGGGGGCTTACAATGAGCAGTTCTTC.

V gene TRBV4-1 combines with J gene TRBJ1-6; 9 bases fit TRBD1. J lost 0 bases, V lost 0 bases, and 9 bases had no gene match. The germline V gene has CDR1 MGHRA and CDR2 YSYEKL. CDR3 length equals 20 residues. Written as DNA, the CDR3 is TGCGCCAGCAGCCAAGATAGGGACAGGGTATCAAGCTCCTATAATTCACCCCTCCACTTT. This codes for CASSQDRDRVSSSYNSPLHF.

The chain joins TRBV7-2 to TRBJ2-1, with D hard to call. CDR1 and CDR2 from the germline V gene are SGHTA and FQGNSA. The CDR3 totals 17 residues. V gave up 2 bases and J gave up 5 bases, with 19 bases separating them. Here the CDR3 reads CASSLFGLGQLNNEQFF. The CDR3 DNA reads as TGTGCCAGCAGCTTATTTGGGCTGGGCCAGCTAAACAATGAGCAGTTCTTC.

This clone has a handful of counts. J is TRBJ1-2 and V is TRBV10-3, with 7 bases lining up with TRBD1. Germline V gene lookup returns CDR1 ENHRY and CDR2 SYGVKD. There are 14 residues in the CDR3. The V segment lost 10 bases and the J segment 3 bases; nucleotides outside the gene matches: 11. The CDR3 loop is CATKLMTGHYGYTF. CDR3 nucleotide sequence: TGTGCCACTAAACTAATGACAGGGCACTATGGCTACACCTTC.

This sequence joins TRBV15 and TRBJ2-3; TRBD2 matches at 10 bases. In germline, CDR1 is LNHNV, CDR2 YYDKDF (reference sequence). V trimming: 7 bases; J trimming: 0 bases; junction bases outside the gene matches: 16. The CDR3 consists of 19 residues. The DNA of the CDR3 is TGTGCCACCAAAACTAGCGGGGACCGATATGGACCTAGCACAGATACGCAGTATTTT. Translation gives CATKTSGDRYGPSTDTQYF. The variable domain in full, with the rest retrieved from reference TRBV15 and TRBJ2-3, is DAMVIQNPRYQVTQFGKPVTLSCSQTLNHNVMYWYQQKSSQAPKLLFHYYDKDFNNEADTPDNFQSRRPNTSFCFLDIRSPGLGDTAMYLCATKTSGDRYGPSTDTQYFGPGTRLTVL.

The chain joins TRBV7-2 to TRBJ2-1, with 9 bases that match TRBD2. This CDR3 region has 14 residues. CDR1 SGHTA and CDR2 FQGNSA come from the germline V gene. Germline trimming cut 5 bases from V and 7 bases from J; bases unmatched to any gene: 6. The CDR3, as DNA: TGTGCCAGCAGCCCAGCGGGGGGCCGGAATGAGCAGTTCTTC. Amino acid sequence: CASSPAGGRNEQFF.

This chain links TRBV4-3 with TRBJ2-3; TRBD2 might be the D (6 bases). Germline assignment: CDR1 LGHNA and CDR2 YSLEER. V was shortened by 0 bases and J by 6 bases, with 13 bases between the two germline ends. CDR3 length equals 15 residues. CDR3 DNA sequence: TGCGCCAGCAGCCAAGATGCCCCTGGGGGGGATACGCAGTATTTT. Its protein is CASSQDAPGGDTQYF.

This clone is a singleton in its sample. This chain connects TRBV12-5 to TRBJ1-1; maybe TRBD1 (5 bases). Germline CDR1 and CDR2: LGHNT and FRNRAP. The CDR3 runs to 13 residues. The V end was cut by 3 bases, the J end by 2 bases, with 7 bases between. The CDR3 reads CASGLQANTEAFF. CDR3 bases: TGTGCTAGTGGTTTACAGGCCAACACTGAAGCTTTCTTT.

The V call is TRBV23-1, the J call TRBJ1-6; 8 positions agree with TRBD1. TRBV23-1 is assigned to the ORF class and has an uncertain function. V lost 8 bases to trimming and J lost 8 bases; unmatched junction nucleotides: 5. The CDR3 has 13 residues. The CDR3 nucleotides are TGCGCCAGCGTTACAGGGGGTCATTCACCCCTCCACTTT. Translating it yields CASVTGGHSPLHF.

The chain is built from TRBV11-1 and TRBJ1-2; D gene uncertain. Germline assignment: CDR1 SGHAT and CDR2 FQDESV (reference sequence). The CDR3 contains 12 residues. Trimming left V 5 bases short and J 8 bases short, with 12 bases between. CDR3 residues: CASSETGWGYTF. In nucleotides, the CDR3 is TGTGCCAGCAGCGAAACGGGTTGGGGCTACACCTTC.

This sequence joins TRBV5-3 and TRBJ2-7, with 12 positions matching TRBD2. TRBV5-3 is placed among ORFs of uncertain function. With 4 bases clipped from V and 3 bases from J, the junction kept 11 bases outside the gene matches. This CDR3 comprises 17 residues. The CDR3 reads CARSLRLAGVRGYEQYF. The CDR3 bases are TGTGCCAGAAGCCTGCGACTAGCGGGAGTGAGGGGCTACGAGCAGTACTTC.